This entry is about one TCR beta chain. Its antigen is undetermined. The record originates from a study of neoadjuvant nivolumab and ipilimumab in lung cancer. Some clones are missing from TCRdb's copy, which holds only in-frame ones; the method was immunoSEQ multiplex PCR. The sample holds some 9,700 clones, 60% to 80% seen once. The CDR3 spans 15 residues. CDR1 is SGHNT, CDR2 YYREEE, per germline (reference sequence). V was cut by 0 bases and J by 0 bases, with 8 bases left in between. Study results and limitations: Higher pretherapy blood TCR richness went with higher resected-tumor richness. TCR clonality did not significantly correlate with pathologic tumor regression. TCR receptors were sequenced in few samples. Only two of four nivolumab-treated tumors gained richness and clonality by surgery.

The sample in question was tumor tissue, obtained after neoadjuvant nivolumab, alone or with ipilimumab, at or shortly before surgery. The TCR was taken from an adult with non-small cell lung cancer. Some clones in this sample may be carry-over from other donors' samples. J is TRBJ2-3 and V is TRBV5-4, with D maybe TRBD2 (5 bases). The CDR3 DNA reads TGTGCCAGCAGCTTGGGTGGACTGAGCACAGATACGCAGTATTTT. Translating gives CASSLGGLSTDTQYF.